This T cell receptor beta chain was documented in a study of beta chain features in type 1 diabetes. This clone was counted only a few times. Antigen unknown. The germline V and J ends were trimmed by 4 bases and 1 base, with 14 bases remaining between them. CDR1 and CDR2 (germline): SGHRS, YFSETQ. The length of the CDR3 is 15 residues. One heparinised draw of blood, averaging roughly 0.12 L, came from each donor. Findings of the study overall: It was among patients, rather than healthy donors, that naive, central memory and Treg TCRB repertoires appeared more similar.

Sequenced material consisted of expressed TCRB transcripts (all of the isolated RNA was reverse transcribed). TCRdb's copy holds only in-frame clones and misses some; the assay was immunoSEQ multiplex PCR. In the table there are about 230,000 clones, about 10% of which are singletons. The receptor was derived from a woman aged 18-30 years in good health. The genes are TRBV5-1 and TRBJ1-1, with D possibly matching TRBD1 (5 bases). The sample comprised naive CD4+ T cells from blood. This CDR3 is CASSPAGRKNTEAFF. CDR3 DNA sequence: TGCGCCAGCAGCCCGGCGGGACGGAAGAACACTGAAGCTTTCTTT.